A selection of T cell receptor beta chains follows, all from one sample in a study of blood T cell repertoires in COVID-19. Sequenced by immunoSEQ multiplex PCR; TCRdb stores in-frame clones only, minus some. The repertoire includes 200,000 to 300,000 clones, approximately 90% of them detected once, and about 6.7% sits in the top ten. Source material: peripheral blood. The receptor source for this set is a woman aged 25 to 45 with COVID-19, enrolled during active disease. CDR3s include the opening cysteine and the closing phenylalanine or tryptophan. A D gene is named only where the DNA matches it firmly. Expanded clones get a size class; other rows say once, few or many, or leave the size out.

CDR3 DNA: TGTGCCAGCAGTGGTGAGACAGATGAAAAACTGTTTTTT
CDR3 protein: CASSGETDEKLFF
CDR3 length: 13
V gene: TRBV2
clone size: few
D gene: NA
J gene: TRBJ1-4

CDR3 DNA: TGTGCCAGCAGCAAGAGCGACAGCCTTCTGCGTCCAGATCAGCCCCAGCATTTT
CDR3 protein: CASSKSDSLLRPDQPQHF
CDR3 length: 18
V gene: TRBV21-1
clone size: NA
D gene: NA
J gene: TRBJ1-5

CDR3 DNA: TGCGCCAGCAGCCAAGCGGGAAGACAGAACACTGAAGCTTTCTTT
CDR3 protein: CASSQAGRQNTEAFF
CDR3 length: 15
V gene: TRBV4-1
clone size: NA
D gene: NA
J gene: TRBJ1-1

CDR3 DNA: TGTGCCAGCACCCAGGGACTAGCCGCAGGAGGGGAGCTGTTTTTT
CDR3 protein: CASTQGLAAGGELFF
CDR3 length: 15
V gene: TRBV6-5
clone size: NA
D gene: TRBD2
J gene: TRBJ2-2

CDR3 DNA: TGTGCCAGCAGCTTAGTAGCGGGGGGGAGCTACAATGAGCAGTTCTTC
CDR3 protein: CASSLVAGGSYNEQFF
CDR3 length: 16
V gene: TRBV7-8
clone size: NA
D gene: TRBD2
J gene: TRBJ2-1

CDR3 DNA: TGTGCCAGCAGCGACAGTCTCTATAATTCACCCCTCCACTTT
CDR3 protein: CASSDSLYNSPLHF
CDR3 length: 14
V gene: TRBV6-1
clone size: NA
D gene: NA
J gene: TRBJ1-6

CDR3 DNA: TGTGCCAGCACCCAAAATCCCGGGGGAATCGGGAATAATGAAAAACTGTTTTTT
CDR3 protein: CASTQNPGGIGNNEKLFF
CDR3 length: 18
V gene: TRBV21-1
clone size: NA
D gene: NA
J gene: TRBJ1-4

CDR3 DNA: TGTACCAGCAGCACCCGGAGAGGACAGGAAAAACTGTTTTTT
CDR3 protein: CTSSTRRGQEKLFF
CDR3 length: 14
V gene: TRBV9
clone size: NA
D gene: NA
J gene: TRBJ1-4

CDR3 DNA: TGTGCCAGCAGCGTTACAGGGGGCCACGGGGAGCTGTTTTTT
CDR3 protein: CASSVTGGHGELFF
CDR3 length: 14
V gene: TRBV7-9
clone size: NA
D gene: TRBD1
J gene: TRBJ2-2

CDR3 DNA: TGTGCCAGCAGTGAATCGGGACAGGCGGACAACACCATATATTTT
CDR3 protein: CASSESGQADNTIYF
CDR3 length: 15
V gene: TRBV2
clone size: NA
D gene: TRBD1
J gene: TRBJ1-3

CDR3 DNA: TGTGCCAGCAGCCCTCAGGCCGGGGGATGGGACACCGGGGAGCTGTTTTTT
CDR3 protein: CASSPQAGGWDTGELFF
CDR3 length: 17
V gene: TRBV7-8
clone size: few
D gene: NA
J gene: TRBJ2-2

CDR3 DNA: TGTGCCACCAGTGATTTGCATAAGGGGGTGGGGTTCTATGGCTACACCTTC
CDR3 protein: CATSDLHKGVGFYGYTF
CDR3 length: 17
V gene: TRBV24-1
clone size: NA
D gene: NA
J gene: TRBJ1-2

CDR3 DNA: TGCGCCAGCAGCCGAACAGGGGACGCGAACACTGAAGCTTTCTTT
CDR3 protein: CASSRTGDANTEAFF
CDR3 length: 15
V gene: TRBV4-1
clone size: NA
D gene: TRBD1
J gene: TRBJ1-1

CDR3 DNA: TGTGCCAGCAGCCAACTGGAAGGGGGTAGGGGCTACACCTTC
CDR3 protein: CASSQLEGGRGYTF
CDR3 length: 14
V gene: TRBV3-1/TRBV3-2
clone size: NA
D gene: NA
J gene: TRBJ1-2

CDR3 DNA: TGCGCCAGCAGCCGGGGGGCCCTTAGCGGGGGGACAGATACGCAGTATTTT
CDR3 protein: CASSRGALSGGTDTQYF
CDR3 length: 17
V gene: TRBV4-1
clone size: NA
D gene: TRBD2
J gene: TRBJ2-3

CDR3 DNA: TGTGCCAGCAGCTTCCTAGCCGCGGGGGGCACAGATACGCAGTATTTT
CDR3 protein: CASSFLAAGGTDTQYF
CDR3 length: 16
V gene: TRBV5-5
clone size: NA
D gene: TRBD2
J gene: TRBJ2-3

CDR3 DNA: TGTGCCACCAGGAGTCCCGGGCAAGAGACCCAGTACTTC
CDR3 protein: CATRSPGQETQYF
CDR3 length: 13
V gene: TRBV24-1
clone size: NA
D gene: NA
J gene: TRBJ2-5

CDR3 DNA: TGCGCCAGCAGCTCCGCCCCGGCTGGGGCCAACGTCCTGACTTTC
CDR3 protein: CASSSAPAGANVLTF
CDR3 length: 15
V gene: TRBV5-1
clone size: NA
D gene: NA
J gene: TRBJ2-6

CDR3 DNA: TGTGCCAGCAGAAACAGGGGGCTAAACTATGGCTACACCTTC
CDR3 protein: CASRNRGLNYGYTF
CDR3 length: 14
V gene: TRBV27
clone size: NA
D gene: TRBD1
J gene: TRBJ1-2

CDR3 DNA: TGTGCCAGCAGCTTAGAGGGGCAGGGGCAAGAGACCCAGTACTTC
CDR3 protein: CASSLEGQGQETQYF
CDR3 length: 15
V gene: TRBV13
clone size: NA
D gene: NA
J gene: TRBJ2-5

CDR3 DNA: TGTGCCAGCAGCGAAGGACTAGCGGGAAGACGTCCCCATTTCTTC
CDR3 protein: CASSEGLAGRRPHFF
CDR3 length: 15
V gene: TRBV3-1/TRBV3-2
clone size: NA
D gene: TRBD2
J gene: TRBJ2-1

CDR3 DNA: TGTGCCAGCAGTTACTCGAGTAGGGGGGGCCCCGAGCAGTTCTTC
CDR3 protein: CASSYSSRGGPEQFF
CDR3 length: 15
V gene: TRBV6-2/TRBV6-3
clone size: NA
D gene: NA
J gene: TRBJ2-1

CDR3 DNA: TGTGCCAGCAGTTATACGAGCTGGTCACCCCTCCACTTT
CDR3 protein: CASSYTSWSPLHF
CDR3 length: 13
V gene: TRBV27
clone size: NA
D gene: NA
J gene: TRBJ1-6

CDR3 DNA: TGTGCCAGCAGCCGAGGACAGGACAATCAGCCCCAGCATTTT
CDR3 protein: CASSRGQDNQPQHF
CDR3 length: 14
V gene: TRBV6-2/TRBV6-3
clone size: few
D gene: TRBD1
J gene: TRBJ1-5

CDR3 DNA: TGTGCCAGCAGTGAAGCGGAGGCACCCCTCCACTTT
CDR3 protein: CASSEAEAPLHF
CDR3 length: 12
V gene: TRBV6-1
clone size: NA
D gene: NA
J gene: TRBJ1-6

CDR3 DNA: TGTGCCAGCAGCGACAGGGCTAGCGGGGGTGGATACTTC
CDR3 protein: CASSDRASGGGYF
CDR3 length: 13
V gene: TRBV6-2/TRBV6-3
clone size: NA
D gene: TRBD2
J gene: TRBJ2-7

CDR3 DNA: TGCGCCAGCAGCTCTAGCGGACCCTACAATGAGCAGTTCTTC
CDR3 protein: CASSSSGPYNEQFF
CDR3 length: 14
V gene: TRBV5-1
clone size: NA
D gene: TRBD2
J gene: TRBJ2-1

CDR3 DNA: TGTGCCAGCAGTTTAAAGAGGGGGCAAGCGTACTTC
CDR3 protein: CASSLKRGQAYF
CDR3 length: 12
V gene: TRBV28
clone size: few
D gene: TRBD1
J gene: TRBJ2-7

CDR3 DNA: TGTGCCAGCAGCCAAGATTCCTCTCGGGGGACTTACAATGAGCAGTTCTTC
CDR3 protein: CASSQDSSRGTYNEQFF
CDR3 length: 17
V gene: TRBV4-2
clone size: few
D gene: NA
J gene: TRBJ2-1

CDR3 DNA: TGTGCCAGCAGCGCAGGGGGGACAGCCGGACTGGGCCCTTATGGCTACACCTTC
CDR3 protein: CASSAGGTAGLGPYGYTF
CDR3 length: 18
V gene: TRBV9
clone size: NA
D gene: TRBD1
J gene: TRBJ1-2

CDR3 DNA: TGTGCCAGTAGTACACGGGGGAGGAACACTGAAGCTTTCTTT
CDR3 protein: CASSTRGRNTEAFF
CDR3 length: 14
V gene: TRBV19
clone size: NA
D gene: NA
J gene: TRBJ1-1

CDR3 DNA: TGTGCCAGCAACCCCAGCGGTCTGGGGGAGACCCAGTACTTC
CDR3 protein: CASNPSGLGETQYF
CDR3 length: 14
V gene: TRBV9
clone size: NA
D gene: NA
J gene: TRBJ2-5

CDR3 DNA: TGTGCCAGCAGTTACTCAGTCGGGACAAGCACAGATACGCAGTATTTT
CDR3 protein: CASSYSVGTSTDTQYF
CDR3 length: 16
V gene: TRBV6-2/TRBV6-3
clone size: once
D gene: NA
J gene: TRBJ2-3

CDR3 DNA: TGCAGCGTTGGGGTGGGGAGTGAGCAGTTCTTC
CDR3 protein: CSVGVGSEQFF
CDR3 length: 11
V gene: TRBV29-1
clone size: NA
D gene: NA
J gene: TRBJ2-1

CDR3 DNA: TGTGCCAGCATGGATGGGGCTGAAAAACTGTTTTTT
CDR3 protein: CASMDGAEKLFF
CDR3 length: 12
V gene: TRBV12-3/TRBV12-4
clone size: NA
D gene: NA
J gene: TRBJ1-4

CDR3 DNA: TGTGCCAGTAGTATTTCAGGGGGCGAGATTGGGGCCAACGTCCTGACTTTC
CDR3 protein: CASSISGGEIGANVLTF
CDR3 length: 17
V gene: TRBV19
clone size: NA
D gene: TRBD1
J gene: TRBJ2-6

CDR3 DNA: TGTGCCAGCAGCCAGCAATCGGGGGTCTACACTGAAGCTTTCTTT
CDR3 protein: CASSQQSGVYTEAFF
CDR3 length: 15
V gene: TRBV11-2
clone size: NA
D gene: NA
J gene: TRBJ1-1

CDR3 DNA: TGTGCCAGCAGTTACTCGGCAGGGGGGATCGCCGGGGAGCTGTTTTTT
CDR3 protein: CASSYSAGGIAGELFF
CDR3 length: 16
V gene: TRBV6-5
clone size: NA
D gene: NA
J gene: TRBJ2-2

CDR3 DNA: TGCGCCAGCAGCGGGGGACTAGCGGGAACAGATACGCAGTATTTT
CDR3 protein: CASSGGLAGTDTQYF
CDR3 length: 15
V gene: TRBV5-1
clone size: many
D gene: TRBD2
J gene: TRBJ2-3

CDR3 DNA: TGCGCCAGCAGCCAGGAAGACAGGGGCACCACAGATACGCAGTATTTT
CDR3 protein: CASSQEDRGTTDTQYF
CDR3 length: 16
V gene: TRBV4-3
clone size: NA
D gene: TRBD1
J gene: TRBJ2-3

CDR3 DNA: TGTGCCAGTAGTATAGGAAAGGGACTTACCGGGGAGCTGTTTTTT
CDR3 protein: CASSIGKGLTGELFF
CDR3 length: 15
V gene: TRBV19
clone size: few
D gene: NA
J gene: TRBJ2-2

CDR3 DNA: TGTGCCAGCAGCCCCGGGACATCCTATGGCTACACCTTC
CDR3 protein: CASSPGTSYGYTF
CDR3 length: 13
V gene: TRBV5-6
clone size: NA
D gene: NA
J gene: TRBJ1-2

CDR3 DNA: TGTGCCATCAGTCTGGGCGGGAGAAACACCGGGGAGCTGTTTTTT
CDR3 protein: CAISLGGRNTGELFF
CDR3 length: 15
V gene: TRBV10-3
clone size: NA
D gene: TRBD2
J gene: TRBJ2-2

CDR3 DNA: TGTGCCAGCAGCTTGTACTCCGAGGGTGTTGCAACTAATGAAAAACTGTTTTTT
CDR3 protein: CASSLYSEGVATNEKLFF
CDR3 length: 18
V gene: TRBV7-2
clone size: NA
D gene: NA
J gene: TRBJ1-4

CDR3 DNA: TGCGCCAGCAGCTCTGCAGGGGGCTCCTACAATGAGCAGTTCTTC
CDR3 protein: CASSSAGGSYNEQFF
CDR3 length: 15
V gene: TRBV5-1
clone size: NA
D gene: TRBD1
J gene: TRBJ2-1

CDR3 DNA: TGCGCCAGCAGCCCCCCGGGGGGTCGAACTGAAGCTTTCTTT
CDR3 protein: CASSPPGGRTEAFF
CDR3 length: 14
V gene: TRBV5-1
clone size: NA
D gene: NA
J gene: TRBJ1-1

CDR3 DNA: TGTGCCAGCAGTACGAGACAGGGTGCGTGGACCACAGATACGCAGTATTTT
CDR3 protein: CASSTRQGAWTTDTQYF
CDR3 length: 17
V gene: TRBV28
clone size: NA
D gene: TRBD1
J gene: TRBJ2-3

CDR3 DNA: TGTGCCAGCGTCAAAATCGGGGGGATAAATGAGCAGTTCTTC
CDR3 protein: CASVKIGGINEQFF
CDR3 length: 14
V gene: TRBV11-3
clone size: NA
D gene: TRBD2
J gene: TRBJ2-1

CDR3 DNA: TGTGCCAGCAGCGGACACGGGACAGGTGGAAACACCATATATTTT
CDR3 protein: CASSGHGTGGNTIYF
CDR3 length: 15
V gene: TRBV11-3
clone size: NA
D gene: TRBD1
J gene: TRBJ1-3

CDR3 DNA: TGTGCCTCCAGCGCTCAGGGCCCGGGGGAAGATACGCAGTATTTT
CDR3 protein: CASSAQGPGEDTQYF
CDR3 length: 15
V gene: TRBV10-3
clone size: NA
D gene: NA
J gene: TRBJ2-3

CDR3 DNA: TGTGCCACCAGCGTATCGGGACTGCACACAGATACGCAGTATTTT
CDR3 protein: CATSVSGLHTDTQYF
CDR3 length: 15
V gene: TRBV24-1
clone size: NA
D gene: NA
J gene: TRBJ2-3

CDR3 DNA: TGTGCCAGCACCTTAGCGCTAGCGGGGGGAAACGAGCAGTTCTTC
CDR3 protein: CASTLALAGGNEQFF
CDR3 length: 15
V gene: TRBV27
clone size: NA
D gene: TRBD2
J gene: TRBJ2-1